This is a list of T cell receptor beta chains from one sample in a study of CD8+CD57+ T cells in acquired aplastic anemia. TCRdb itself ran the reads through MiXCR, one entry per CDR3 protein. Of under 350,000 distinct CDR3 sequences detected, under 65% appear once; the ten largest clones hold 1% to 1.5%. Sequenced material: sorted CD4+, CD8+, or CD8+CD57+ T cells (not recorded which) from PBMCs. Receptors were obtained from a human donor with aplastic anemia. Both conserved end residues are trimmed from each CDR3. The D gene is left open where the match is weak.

cdr3_aa: ASDRQGNTEAF
d_call: TRBD1
v_call: TRBV2

cdr3_aa: ASSVYGGTARNSPLH
d_call: TRBD1
v_call: TRBV7-9

cdr3_aa: SATGDNSYEQY
d_call: NA
v_call: TRBV20-1

cdr3_aa: ASSNGQGRGYTEAF
d_call: TRBD1
v_call: TRBV5-1

cdr3_aa: ASSMDGSYGYT
d_call: NA
v_call: TRBV6-5

cdr3_aa: ASRDGTGQGTQY
d_call: TRBD1
v_call: TRBV2

cdr3_aa: AGVAGRETQY
d_call: TRBD2
v_call: TRBV30

cdr3_aa: ASSFNTEAF
d_call: NA
v_call: TRBV12-3/TRBV12-4

cdr3_aa: ASQPGTGPYEQY
d_call: TRBD1
v_call: TRBV11-1

cdr3_aa: AIGPGGLTYNEQF
d_call: TRBD2
v_call: TRBV6-6

cdr3_aa: ASSLGAGRTDTQY
d_call: NA
v_call: TRBV19

cdr3_aa: ASSPLLLGRGVGEQY
d_call: NA
v_call: TRBV5-4

cdr3_aa: ASSSRQGRVPSAGGTQY
d_call: NA
v_call: TRBV12-3/TRBV12-4

cdr3_aa: ASSFIPRDNEQF
d_call: NA
v_call: TRBV5-1

cdr3_aa: ASSVNAGNTEAF
d_call: NA
v_call: TRBV12-3/TRBV12-4

cdr3_aa: ASSSSLNTEAF
d_call: NA
v_call: TRBV5-8

cdr3_aa: ASSVGTGVYEQY
d_call: TRBD1
v_call: TRBV5-6

cdr3_aa: ATSDLGTVPF
d_call: NA
v_call: TRBV24-1

cdr3_aa: ATRGPANNYGYT
d_call: NA
v_call: TRBV15

cdr3_aa: AIRQSSYNSPLH
d_call: NA
v_call: TRBV10-3

cdr3_aa: ASTTGQGYEQY
d_call: TRBD1
v_call: TRBV2

cdr3_aa: ASSSQALTEAF
d_call: NA
v_call: TRBV5-6

cdr3_aa: SAGSGGGIEQY
d_call: NA
v_call: TRBV20-1

cdr3_aa: ASSSTSGRDMYNEQF
d_call: TRBD2
v_call: TRBV5-1

cdr3_aa: ASSRRKGRGSSYNEQF
d_call: NA
v_call: TRBV7-9

cdr3_aa: ASSLMGVLDEQY
d_call: NA
v_call: TRBV5-1

cdr3_aa: ASSSNLAGGFTDTQY
d_call: TRBD2
v_call: TRBV7-8

cdr3_aa: AIGRGTGRETQY
d_call: TRBD1
v_call: TRBV10-3

cdr3_aa: ASEGRDRETGELF
d_call: TRBD1
v_call: TRBV2

cdr3_aa: ATRGGTGTYEQY
d_call: TRBD1
v_call: TRBV24-1

cdr3_aa: ASSERPGYTDTQY
d_call: NA
v_call: TRBV6-1

cdr3_aa: ASSHLALNTDTQY
d_call: NA
v_call: TRBV14

cdr3_aa: AVDVGTGGVGYT
d_call: TRBD1
v_call: TRBV19

cdr3_aa: ASSPSPSTDTQY
d_call: NA
v_call: TRBV7-8

cdr3_aa: ASSVNDRGGYT
d_call: TRBD1
v_call: TRBV19

cdr3_aa: ASRKDRGESEQF
d_call: TRBD1
v_call: TRBV7-6

cdr3_aa: ASSSEGGRAVNEQF
d_call: TRBD2
v_call: TRBV9

cdr3_aa: ASGHRGNTEAF
d_call: NA
v_call: TRBV3-1

cdr3_aa: ASSPRQGGQNTEAF
d_call: TRBD1
v_call: TRBV18

cdr3_aa: ASSQGGGRLSYNEQY
d_call: NA
v_call: TRBV3-1

cdr3_aa: ASTRQGASKNTIY
d_call: TRBD1
v_call: TRBV2

cdr3_aa: ATSEVGIGPISFY
d_call: NA
v_call: TRBV24-1

cdr3_aa: ASSDRWGGDTQY
d_call: NA
v_call: TRBV19

cdr3_aa: ATYSGLGLRDEQF
d_call: NA
v_call: TRBV7-2